This TCR beta chain emerged from a study of cytomegalovirus exposure and HLA in healthy donors. General study points: Researchers had no immune exposure information except CMV serostatus available. In presence/absence analyses, roughly uniform sequencing depth across donors was assumed.

Germline-derived CDR1 and CDR2 are LNHNV and YYDKDF (reference sequence). Trimming removed 3 bases from V and 5 bases from J, with 22 bases in between. The CDR3 is 17 amino acids. Participants comprised healthy donors of bone marrow. In the PCR, 60 Vbeta and 13 Jbeta primers were used. Data came from immunoSEQ multiplex PCR; TCRdb stores just in-frame clones and leaves some out. The sample holds fewer than 110,000 clones, roughly four fifths seen once. With respect to this clone: Its antigen is undetermined.

The TCR originated in a man aged 45 to 65 in good health and CMV-seronegative. The sequenced material came from PBMCs. The genes are TRBV15 and TRBJ2-5; TRBD2 might be the D (6 bases). The CDR3 loop reads CATSRERGGAGGETQYF. The CDR3 nucleotides read TGTGCCACCAGCAGGGAGAGAGGCGGGGCAGGAGGGGAGACCCAGTACTTC.